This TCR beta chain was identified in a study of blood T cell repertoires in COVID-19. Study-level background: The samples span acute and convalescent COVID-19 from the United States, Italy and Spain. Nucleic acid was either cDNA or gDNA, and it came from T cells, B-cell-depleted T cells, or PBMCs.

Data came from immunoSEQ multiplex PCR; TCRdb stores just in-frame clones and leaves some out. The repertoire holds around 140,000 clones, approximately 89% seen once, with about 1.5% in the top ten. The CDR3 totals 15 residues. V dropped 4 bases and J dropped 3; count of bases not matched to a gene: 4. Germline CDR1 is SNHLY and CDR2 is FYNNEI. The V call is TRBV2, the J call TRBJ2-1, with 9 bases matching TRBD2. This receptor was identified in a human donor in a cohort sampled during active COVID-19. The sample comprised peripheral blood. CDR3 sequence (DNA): TGTGCCAGCAGTGTAAGCGGGGGGTTCTACAATGAGCAGTTCTTC. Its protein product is CASSVSGGFYNEQFF.